This T cell receptor beta chain originates from a study of T cells in Graves' hyperthyroidism and ophthalmopathy. Study-wide results and caveats: Clonotypes that were expanded in thyroid above 0.001 mostly appeared in blood too. Onset of ophthalmopathy came a median roughly 6 months after the model predicted it. A model of 13 V-J features distinguished ophthalmopathy from stable hyperthyroidism.

As for this clonotype: Its specificity is not known.

Clinicians diagnosed patients from clinical symptoms, serum thyroxine and TRAb, thyroid ultrasound and orbital computed tomography. RNA transcripts were the template for amplifying TCR beta CDR3 regions. Using the HTBI primer set, a first-round RT-PCR was run on the TCR CDR3. Using its own MiXCR run on the multiplex PCR reads, TCRdb lists one record per CDR3 protein. The data contain 550,000 to 600,000 distinct CDR3 sequences, about 43% of them seen just once; the ten biggest clones take up around 20%. This TCR came from an adult woman with Graves' disease, either hyperthyroidism or ophthalmopathy (not recorded which). Sequenced: peripheral blood or thyroid tissue (not recorded which).

CDR3 sequence reads: CASSLVIGVRKLFF. The CDR3 coding sequence is TGTGCCAGCAGCTTGGTGATAGGGGTGAGGAAACTGTTTTTT. V gene TRBV5-6 combines with J gene TRBJ1-4; TRBD1 is a possible D gene (5 bases). This CDR3 has 14 residues. Trimming removed 0 bases at V and 11 bases at J, with 14 bases between. The germline V gene has CDR1 SGHDT and CDR2 YYEEEE.